Listed here is a single T cell receptor beta chain. Antigen: not known. This sample is drawn from a study of identical twins. The study's findings and limits: With monozygotic twins, out-of-frame TCR alpha sharing exceeded what models estimated. Reduced insertions were recorded for abundant cord blood beta clonotypes, with no such pattern in memory repertoires.

There are 18 residues in the CDR3. CDR1 and CDR2 (germline): SGHAT, FQNNGV. V dropped 0 bases and J dropped 6 bases, with 20 bases sitting between them. TCRdb ran MiXCR on the 5' RACE reads and lists one entry per CDR3 protein. The table records hundreds of thousands of distinct CDR3 sequences, 10% to 15% of them present only once. These data also featured in a second study, about yellow fever vaccine responses in identical twins.

The rearrangement uses TRBV11-2 and TRBJ2-2; possible D gene TRBD1, 6 bases. The source is a woman in her late teens or twenties in good health. The sample consisted of CD8+ T cells sorted from blood. The CDR3 sequence: CASSLDLDSPSFAGELFF. In DNA, the CDR3 is TGTGCCAGCAGCTTAGATTTGGACAGTCCCTCTTTCGCCGGGGAGCTGTTTTTT.